This TCR beta chain was recorded in a study of naive and memory T cell subsets. Alpha and beta libraries were amplified separately from the second PCR onward. Cells stained for CD3, CD4, CD8, CD45RA, CD27 and viability were sorted into four CD45RA/CD27 subsets. Study-level points and caveats: Especially in CD8 cells, naive repertoires contained a few larger clonotypes, possibly CD45RA-re-expressing memory cells. In naive cells, over 95% of TCR sequences were seen only once.

Two oligonucleotides, mixed equimolar, formed the beta constant-region primer covering TRBC1 and TRBC2. Ligated cDNA was amplified by four rounds of PCR with nested alpha and beta constant-region primers and SP2. The cDNA 3' end received a ligated single-stranded oligonucleotide carrying the SP2 primer and a 12-nucleotide UMI. TCRdb re-called the UMI-ligation and nested PCR reads through MiXCR, storing one row per CDR3 protein. The sample carries roughly 150,000 distinct CDR3 sequences, approximately 20% recorded once. A single count supports this clonotype. The antigen is unknown. V dropped 2 bases and J dropped 3; count of bases not matched to a gene: 4. CDR1 SGHTA and CDR2 FQGNSA come from the germline V gene. There are 14 residues in the CDR3.

The sample comprised naive CD8+ T cells from blood. The sequence was obtained from a human donor in good health. The chain links TRBV7-2 to TRBJ2-7, with 7 bases aligning to TRBD2. CDR3 sequence reads: CASSLWGGLYEQYF. The CDR3 DNA reads TGTGCCAGCAGCTTATGGGGGGGTCTCTACGAGCAGTACTTC.